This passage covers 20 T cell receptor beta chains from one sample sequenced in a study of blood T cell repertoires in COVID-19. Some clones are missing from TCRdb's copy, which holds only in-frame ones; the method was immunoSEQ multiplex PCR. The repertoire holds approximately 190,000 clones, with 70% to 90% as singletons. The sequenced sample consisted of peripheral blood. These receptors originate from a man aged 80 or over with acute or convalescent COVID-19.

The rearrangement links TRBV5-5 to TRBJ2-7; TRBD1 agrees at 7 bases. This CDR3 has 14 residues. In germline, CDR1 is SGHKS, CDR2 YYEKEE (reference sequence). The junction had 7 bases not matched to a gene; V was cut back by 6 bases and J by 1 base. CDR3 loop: CASTRTGSSYEQYV. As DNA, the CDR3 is TGTGCCAGCACCAGGACAGGAAGTTCCTACGAGCAGTACGTC.

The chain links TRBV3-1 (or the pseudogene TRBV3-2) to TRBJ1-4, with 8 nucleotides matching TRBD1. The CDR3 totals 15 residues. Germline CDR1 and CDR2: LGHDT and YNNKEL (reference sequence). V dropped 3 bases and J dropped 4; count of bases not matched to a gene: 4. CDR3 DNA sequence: TGTGCCAGCAGCCAGACAGGGGCCAATAATGAAAAACTGTTTTTT. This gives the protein CASSQTGANNEKLFF.

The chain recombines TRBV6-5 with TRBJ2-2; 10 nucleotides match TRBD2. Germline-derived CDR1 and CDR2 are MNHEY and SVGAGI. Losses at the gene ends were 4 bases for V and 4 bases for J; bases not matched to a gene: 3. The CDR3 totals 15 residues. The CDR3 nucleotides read TGTGCCAGCAGTTGGGCTAGCGGGGGCACCGGGGAGCTGTTTTTT. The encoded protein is CASSWASGGTGELFF.

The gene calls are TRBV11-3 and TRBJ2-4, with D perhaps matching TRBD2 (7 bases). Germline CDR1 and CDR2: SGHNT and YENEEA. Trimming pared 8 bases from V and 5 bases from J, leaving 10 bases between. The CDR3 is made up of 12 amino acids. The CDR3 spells CASGGGENIQYF. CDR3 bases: TGTGCCAGCGGGGGGGGCGAAAACATTCAGTACTTC.

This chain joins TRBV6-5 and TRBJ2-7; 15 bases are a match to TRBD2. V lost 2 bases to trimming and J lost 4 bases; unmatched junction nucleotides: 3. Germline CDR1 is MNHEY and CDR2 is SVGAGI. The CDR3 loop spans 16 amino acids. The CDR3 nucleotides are TGTGCCAGCAGTTACGACGGGACTAGCGGGAGGTACGAGCAGTACTTC. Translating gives CASSYDGTSGRYEQYF.

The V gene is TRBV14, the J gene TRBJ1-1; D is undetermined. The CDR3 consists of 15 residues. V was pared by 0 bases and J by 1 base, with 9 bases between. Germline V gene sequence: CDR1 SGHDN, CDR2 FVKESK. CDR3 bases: TGTGCCAGCAGCCAAGATCAACGGAGGAACACTGAAGCTTTCTTT. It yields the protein CASSQDQRRNTEAFF.

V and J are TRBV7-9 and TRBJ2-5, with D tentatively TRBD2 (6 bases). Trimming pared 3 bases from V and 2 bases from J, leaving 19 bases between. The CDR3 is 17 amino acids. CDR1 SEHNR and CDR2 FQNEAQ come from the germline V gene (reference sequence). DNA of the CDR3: TGTGCCAGCAGCTTTAACCCCAGACTAGTCGAGCAAGAGACCCAGTACTTC. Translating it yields CASSFNPRLVEQETQYF.

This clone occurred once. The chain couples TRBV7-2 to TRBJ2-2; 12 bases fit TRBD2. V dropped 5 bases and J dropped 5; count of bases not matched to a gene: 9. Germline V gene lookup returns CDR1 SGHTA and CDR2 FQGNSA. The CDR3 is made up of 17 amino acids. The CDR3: CASSTGSGLAGTGELFF. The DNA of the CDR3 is TGTGCCAGCAGCACAGGTTCCGGACTAGCGGGGACCGGGGAGCTGTTTTTT.

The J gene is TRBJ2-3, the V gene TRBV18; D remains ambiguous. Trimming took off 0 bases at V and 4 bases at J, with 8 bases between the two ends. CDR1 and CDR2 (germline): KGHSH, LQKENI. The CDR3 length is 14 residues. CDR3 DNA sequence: TGTGCCAGCTCACCACCGGGCCGATCAGATACGCAGTATTTT. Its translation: CASSPPGRSDTQYF.

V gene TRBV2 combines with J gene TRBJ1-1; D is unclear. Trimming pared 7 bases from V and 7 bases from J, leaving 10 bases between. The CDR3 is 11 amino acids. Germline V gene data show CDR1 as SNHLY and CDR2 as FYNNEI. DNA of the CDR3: TGTGCCAGCATTTTCTACGTTGAAGCTTTCTTT. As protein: CASIFYVEAFF. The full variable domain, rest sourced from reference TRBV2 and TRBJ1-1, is EPEVTQTPSHQVTQMGQEVILRCVPISNHLYFYWYRQILGQKVEFLVSFYNNEISEKSEIFDDQFSVERPDGSNFTLKIRSTKLEDSAMYFCASIFYVEAFFGQGTRLTVV.

The CDR3 nucleotides read TGCAGCGTTGAAAAACAGATGAACACTGAAGCTTTCTTT. Its translation is CSVEKQMNTEAFF. The rearrangement uses TRBV29-1 and TRBJ1-1, with D uncertain. There are 13 residues in the CDR3. The germline gives CDR1 SQVTM, CDR2 ANQGSEA. V lost 2 bases and J lost 0, with 7 bases in between.

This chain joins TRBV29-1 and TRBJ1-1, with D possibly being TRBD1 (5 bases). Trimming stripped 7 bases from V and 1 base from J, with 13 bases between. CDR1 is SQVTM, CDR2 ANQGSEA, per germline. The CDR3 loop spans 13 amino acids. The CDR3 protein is CSGGAGGNTEAFF. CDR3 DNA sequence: TGCAGCGGGGGAGCGGGGGGGAACACTGAAGCTTTCTTT.

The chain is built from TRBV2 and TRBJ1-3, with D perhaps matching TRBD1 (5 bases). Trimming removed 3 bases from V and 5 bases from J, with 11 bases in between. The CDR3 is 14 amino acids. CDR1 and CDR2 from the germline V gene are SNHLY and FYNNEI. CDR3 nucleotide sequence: TGTGCCAGCAGTGAGGGGACTTTCCGAAACACCATATATTTT. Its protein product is CASSEGTFRNTIYF.

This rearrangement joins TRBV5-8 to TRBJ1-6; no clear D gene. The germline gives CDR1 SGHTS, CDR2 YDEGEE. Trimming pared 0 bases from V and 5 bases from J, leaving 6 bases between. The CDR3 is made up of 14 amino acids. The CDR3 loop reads CASSLDRDNSPLHF. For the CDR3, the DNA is TGTGCCAGCAGCTTGGACAGAGATAATTCACCCCTCCACTTT. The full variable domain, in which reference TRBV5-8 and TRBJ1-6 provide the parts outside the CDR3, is EAGVTQSPTHLIKTRGQQATLRCSPISGHTSVYWYQQALGLGLQFLLWYDEGEERNRGNFPPRFSGRQFPNYSSELNVNALELEDSALYLCASSLDRDNSPLHFGNGTRLTVT.

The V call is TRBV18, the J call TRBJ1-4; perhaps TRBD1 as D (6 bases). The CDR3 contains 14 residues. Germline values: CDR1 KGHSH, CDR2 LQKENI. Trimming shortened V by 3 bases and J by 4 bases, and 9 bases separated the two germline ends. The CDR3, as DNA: TGTGCCAGCTCACCGGGCAGGGGTAATGAAAAACTGTTTTTT. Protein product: CASSPGRGNEKLFF.

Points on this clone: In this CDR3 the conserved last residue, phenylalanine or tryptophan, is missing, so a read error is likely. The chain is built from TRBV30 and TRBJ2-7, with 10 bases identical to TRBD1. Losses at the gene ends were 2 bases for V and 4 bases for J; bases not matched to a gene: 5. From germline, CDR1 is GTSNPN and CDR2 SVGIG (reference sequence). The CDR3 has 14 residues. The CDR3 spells CAWSRTGGAYEQYG. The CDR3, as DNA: TGTGCCTGGAGTAGGACAGGGGGGGCGTACGAGCAGTACGGC.

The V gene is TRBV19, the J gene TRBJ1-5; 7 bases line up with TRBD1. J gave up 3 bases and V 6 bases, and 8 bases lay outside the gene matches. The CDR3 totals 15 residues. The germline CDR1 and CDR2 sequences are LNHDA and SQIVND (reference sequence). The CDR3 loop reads CASSTTGTVNQPQHF. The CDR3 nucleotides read TGTGCCAGTAGCACCACCGGGACAGTCAATCAGCCCCAGCATTTT.

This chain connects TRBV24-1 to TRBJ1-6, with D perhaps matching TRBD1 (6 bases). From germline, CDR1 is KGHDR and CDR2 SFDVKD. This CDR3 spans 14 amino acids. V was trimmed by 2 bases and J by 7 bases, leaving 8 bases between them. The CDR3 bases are TGTGCCACCAGTGATTCCAGGGGAAATTCACCCCTCCACTTT. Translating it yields CATSDSRGNSPLHF.

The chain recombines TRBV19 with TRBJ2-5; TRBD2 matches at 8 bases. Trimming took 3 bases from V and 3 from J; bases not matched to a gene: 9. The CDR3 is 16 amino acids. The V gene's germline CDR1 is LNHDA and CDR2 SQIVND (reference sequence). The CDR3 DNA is TGTGCCAGTAGTATTGGCTACGGACTAGCCGAAGAGACCCAGTACTTC. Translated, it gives CASSIGYGLAEETQYF.

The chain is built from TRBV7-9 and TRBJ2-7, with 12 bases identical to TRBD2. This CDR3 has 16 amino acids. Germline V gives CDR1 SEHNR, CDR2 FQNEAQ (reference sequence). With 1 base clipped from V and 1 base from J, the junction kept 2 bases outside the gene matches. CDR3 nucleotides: TGTGCCAGCAGCTTAGGACTAGCGGGAGAGTCCTACGAGCAGTACTTC. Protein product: CASSLGLAGESYEQYF.